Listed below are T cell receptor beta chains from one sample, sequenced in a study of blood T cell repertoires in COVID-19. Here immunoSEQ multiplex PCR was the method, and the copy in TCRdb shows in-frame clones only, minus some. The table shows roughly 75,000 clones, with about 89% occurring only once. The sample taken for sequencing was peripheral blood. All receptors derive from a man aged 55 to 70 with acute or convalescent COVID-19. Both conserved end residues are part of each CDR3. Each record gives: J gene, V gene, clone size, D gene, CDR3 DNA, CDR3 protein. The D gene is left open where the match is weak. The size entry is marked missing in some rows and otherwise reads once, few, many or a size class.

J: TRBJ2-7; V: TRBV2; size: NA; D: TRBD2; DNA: TGTGCCAGCACTCCTAGCGGGATCCTCGAGCAGTACTTC; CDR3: CASTPSGILEQYF
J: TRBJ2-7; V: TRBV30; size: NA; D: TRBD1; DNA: TGTGCCTGGGGGCTCGGACAGGGGGCTATCTACGAGCAGTACTTC; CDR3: CAWGLGQGAIYEQYF
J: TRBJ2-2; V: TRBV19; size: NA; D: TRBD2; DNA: TGTGCCAGCTGGCGGGGGGGAACGAACACCGGGGAGCTGTTTTTT; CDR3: CASWRGGTNTGELFF
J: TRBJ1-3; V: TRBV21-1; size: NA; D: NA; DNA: TGTGCCAGCAGCAAAGGAAGTCGAGCGGACTCTGGAAACACCATATATTTT; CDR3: CASSKGSRADSGNTIYF
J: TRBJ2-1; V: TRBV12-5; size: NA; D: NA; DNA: TGTGCTAGTGTTTCGACTAGCAATGAGCAGTTCTTC; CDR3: CASVSTSNEQFF
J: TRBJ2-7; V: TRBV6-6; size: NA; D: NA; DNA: TGTGCCAGCAGTCCGTCCTACGAGCAGTACTTC; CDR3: CASSPSYEQYF
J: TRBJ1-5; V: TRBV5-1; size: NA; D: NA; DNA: TGCGCCAGCAGCTTGCTGGGAGGCGGTCAGCCCCAGCATTTT; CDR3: CASSLLGGGQPQHF
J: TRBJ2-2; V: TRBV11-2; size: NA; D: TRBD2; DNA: TGTGCCAGCAGCCCCGGGACTAGGGTTACCGGGGAGCTGTTTTTT; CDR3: CASSPGTRVTGELFF
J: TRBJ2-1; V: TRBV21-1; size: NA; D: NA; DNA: TGTGCCGACCGGACAGGGGGCTTCAATGAGCAGTTCTTC; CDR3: CADRTGGFNEQFF
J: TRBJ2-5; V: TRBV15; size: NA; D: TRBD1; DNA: TGTGCCACCAGCAGACAGGGGGCGGAAGAGACCCAGTACTTC; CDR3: CATSRQGAEETQYF
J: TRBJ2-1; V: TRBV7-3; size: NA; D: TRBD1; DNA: TGTGCCAGCAGCTTTACCGGGACAGGGATCAATGAGCAGTTCTTC; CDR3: CASSFTGTGINEQFF
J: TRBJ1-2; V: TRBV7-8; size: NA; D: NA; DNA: TGTGCCAGCAGCCCAAGTAGAGGGAACTATGGCTACACCTTC; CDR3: CASSPSRGNYGYTF
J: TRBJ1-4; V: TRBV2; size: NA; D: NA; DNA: TGTGCCAGCATGGGCAGGGGTGAAAAACTGTTTTTT; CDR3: CASMGRGEKLFF
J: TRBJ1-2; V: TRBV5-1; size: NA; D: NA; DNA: TGCGCCAGCAGCCCGCTCGGAGGGAACTATGGCTACACCTTC; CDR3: CASSPLGGNYGYTF
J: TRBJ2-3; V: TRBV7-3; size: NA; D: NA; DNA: TGTGCCAGCAGCTTAAGTTGGGCCCAAACGCAGTATTTT; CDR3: CASSLSWAQTQYF
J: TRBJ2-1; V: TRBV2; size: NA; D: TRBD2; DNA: TGTGCCAGCAGTGTGGGGACTAGCAGATACAATGAGCAGTTCTTC; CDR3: CASSVGTSRYNEQFF
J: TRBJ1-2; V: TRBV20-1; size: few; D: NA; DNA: TGCAGTGCTAAGGAGAACTATGGCTACACCTTC; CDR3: CSAKENYGYTF
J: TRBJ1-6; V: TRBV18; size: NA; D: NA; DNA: TGTGCCAGCTCACAACAGCATAATTCACCCCTCCACTTT; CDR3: CASSQQHNSPLHF
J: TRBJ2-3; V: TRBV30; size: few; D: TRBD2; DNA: TGTGCCTGGAGCGGCTTAGCGGGAGTAGTGGCAGATACGCAGTATTTT; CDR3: CAWSGLAGVVADTQYF
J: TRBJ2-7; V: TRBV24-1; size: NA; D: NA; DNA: TGTGCCACCAGTGATTCCTCCACGAGCCCCATGGAGCAGTACTTC; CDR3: CATSDSSTSPMEQYF
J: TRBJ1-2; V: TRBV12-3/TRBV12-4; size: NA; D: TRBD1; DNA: TGTGCCAGCAGCCTGGGGACAGGCTATGGCTACACCTTC; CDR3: CASSLGTGYGYTF
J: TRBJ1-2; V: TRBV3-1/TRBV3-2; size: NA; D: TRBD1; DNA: TGTGCCAGCAGCCAAGTGCTGGGACAGACCAAGACTAACTATGGCTACACCTTC; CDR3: CASSQVLGQTKTNYGYTF
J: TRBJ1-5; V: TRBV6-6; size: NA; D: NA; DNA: TGTGCCAGCAGTTACCCCGTATATAGCAATCAGCCCCAGCATTTT; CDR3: CASSYPVYSNQPQHF
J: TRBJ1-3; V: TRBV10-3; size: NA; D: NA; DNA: TGTGCCATCAGTGAGTCCGCCAGACTCAACTCTGGAAACACCATATATTTT; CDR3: CAISESARLNSGNTIYF
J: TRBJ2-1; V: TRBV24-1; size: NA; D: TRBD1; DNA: TGTGCCACCAGTGACCCCCAACCGGGACAGGGGGCTAGCGGTCCCTCCTACAATGAGCAGTTCTTC; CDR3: CATSDPQPGQGASGPSYNEQFF
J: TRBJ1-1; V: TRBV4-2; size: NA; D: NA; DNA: TGTGCCAGCAGCCAACCGACAGGAAACACTGAAGCTTTCTTT; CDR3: CASSQPTGNTEAFF
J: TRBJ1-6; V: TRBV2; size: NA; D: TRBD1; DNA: TGTGCCCTCTCCCCGAGACAGGGTAATTCACCCCTCCACTTT; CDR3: CALSPRQGNSPLHF
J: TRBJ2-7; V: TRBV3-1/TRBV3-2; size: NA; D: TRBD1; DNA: TGTGCCAGCAGCCAAGGGACAGGGGTATTCGAGCAGTACTTC; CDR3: CASSQGTGVFEQYF
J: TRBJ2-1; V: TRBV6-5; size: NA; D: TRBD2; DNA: TGTGCCAGCAGGAGACTAGCGGGAGGGAACAATGAGCAGTTCTTC; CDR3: CASRRLAGGNNEQFF
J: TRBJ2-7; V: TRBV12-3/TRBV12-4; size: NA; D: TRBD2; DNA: TGTGCCAGCACGACTAGCTTCTCCTACGAGCAGTACTTC; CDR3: CASTTSFSYEQYF
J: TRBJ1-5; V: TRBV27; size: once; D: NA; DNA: TGTGCCAGCAGTCCCGGGGTTTGGGAGCCCCAGCATTTT; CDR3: CASSPGVWEPQHF
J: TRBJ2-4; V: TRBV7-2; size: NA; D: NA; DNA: TGTGCCAGCAGCCTGAAGTCGCGCCAAAACATTCAGTACTTC; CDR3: CASSLKSRQNIQYF
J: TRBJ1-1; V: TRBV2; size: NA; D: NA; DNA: TGTGCCAGCAACCTGCAGGGGCAGAACACTGAAGCTTTCTTT; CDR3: CASNLQGQNTEAFF
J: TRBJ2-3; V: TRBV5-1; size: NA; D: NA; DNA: TGCGCCAGCAGCTTACAGCGGCGGGATCTAGATACGCAGTATTTT; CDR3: CASSLQRRDLDTQYF
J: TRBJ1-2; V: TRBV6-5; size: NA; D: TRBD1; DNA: TGTGCCAGCAAAGGGACAGGAAACTATGGCTACACCTTC; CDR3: CASKGTGNYGYTF
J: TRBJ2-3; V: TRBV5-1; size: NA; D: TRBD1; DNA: TGCGCCAGCAGCTTGGGCCCCCTGACAGGGAATGAAGATACGCAGTATTTT; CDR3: CASSLGPLTGNEDTQYF
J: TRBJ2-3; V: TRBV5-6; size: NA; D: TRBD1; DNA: TGTGCCAGCAGCGAGGACAGGGCAGATACGCAGTATTTT; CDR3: CASSEDRADTQYF
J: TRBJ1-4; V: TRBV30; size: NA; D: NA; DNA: TGTGCCTTGAGACGGAGTAGTAGTGAAAAACTGTTTTTT; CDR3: CALRRSSSEKLFF
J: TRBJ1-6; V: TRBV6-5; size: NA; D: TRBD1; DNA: TGTGCCAGCAGTTACGCTGGGGGCAGGGGGCAGTCACCCCTCCACTTT; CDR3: CASSYAGGRGQSPLHF
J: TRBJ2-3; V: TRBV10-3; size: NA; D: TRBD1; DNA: TGTGCCATCAGGGCTACAGACAGGGACAACCGCACAGATACGCAGTATTTT; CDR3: CAIRATDRDNRTDTQYF
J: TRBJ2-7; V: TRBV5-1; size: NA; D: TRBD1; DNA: TGCGCCAGCAGCTACGGACAGGGTCTGTTGAACGAGCAGTACTTC; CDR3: CASSYGQGLLNEQYF
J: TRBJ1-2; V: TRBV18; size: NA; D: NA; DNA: TGTGCCAGCTCACCGGGGACAACTAACTATGGCTACACCTTC; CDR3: CASSPGTTNYGYTF
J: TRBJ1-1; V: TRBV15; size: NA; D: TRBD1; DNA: TGTGCCACCAGCAGAGATTGGCCCGGGACAGGTGATATGAACACTGAAGCTTTCTTT; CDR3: CATSRDWPGTGDMNTEAFF
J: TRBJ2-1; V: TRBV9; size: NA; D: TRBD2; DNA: TGTGCCAGCAGTGGTAGCGGGAGAGGCTCCTACAATGAGCAGTTCTTC; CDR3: CASSGSGRGSYNEQFF
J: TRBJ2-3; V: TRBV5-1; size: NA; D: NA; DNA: TGCGCCAGCAGCTTGGACTCTGGACTAACGCCGCAGTATTTT; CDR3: CASSLDSGLTPQYF
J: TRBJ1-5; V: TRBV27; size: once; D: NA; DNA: TGTGCCAGCAGTTTTGGGCCAGGGAATCAGCCCCAGCATTTT; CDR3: CASSFGPGNQPQHF
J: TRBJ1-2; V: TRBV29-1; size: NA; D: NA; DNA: TGCAGCGTTGAAGGGGAGCCTAACTATGGCTACACCTTC; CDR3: CSVEGEPNYGYTF
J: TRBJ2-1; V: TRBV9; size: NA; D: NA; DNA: TGTGCCAGCAGCGTCGGGGTCTCCTACAATGAGCAGTTCTTC; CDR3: CASSVGVSYNEQFF
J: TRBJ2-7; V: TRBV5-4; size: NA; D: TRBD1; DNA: TGTGCCAGCAGCTTGGAGACAGGGGCCTACGAGCAGTACTTC; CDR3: CASSLETGAYEQYF
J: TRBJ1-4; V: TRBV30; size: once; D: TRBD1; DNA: TGTGCCTGGAGTGTGGGGACAGGGGGTAATGAAAAACTGTTTTTT; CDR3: CAWSVGTGGNEKLFF
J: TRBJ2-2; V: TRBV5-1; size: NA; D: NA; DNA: TGCGCCAGCAGCTTAAGCCCCACGGGGTCCGGGGAGCTGTTTTTT; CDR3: CASSLSPTGSGELFF
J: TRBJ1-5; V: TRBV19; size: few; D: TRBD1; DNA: TGTGCCAGTAGTATGACAGGGAATCAGCCCCAGCATTTT; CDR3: CASSMTGNQPQHF
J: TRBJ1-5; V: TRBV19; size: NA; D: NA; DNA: TGTGCCAGTAGTATAGATGGGAGGAGTAGCAATCAGCCCCAGCATTTT; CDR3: CASSIDGRSSNQPQHF
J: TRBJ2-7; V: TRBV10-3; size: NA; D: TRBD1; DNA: TGTGCCATCAGCGTACAGGGGGCAGGCTACGAGCAGTACTTC; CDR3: CAISVQGAGYEQYF
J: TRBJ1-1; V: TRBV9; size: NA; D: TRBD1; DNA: TGTGCCAGCAGCCTTGACAGGGTGAACACTGAAGCTTTCTTT; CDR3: CASSLDRVNTEAFF
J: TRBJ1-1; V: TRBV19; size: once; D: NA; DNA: TGTGCCAGCGACACCAGCAACACTGAAGCTTTCTTT; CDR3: CASDTSNTEAFF
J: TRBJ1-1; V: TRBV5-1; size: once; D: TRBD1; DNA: TGCGCCAGCGGGACAGGGTACACTGAAGCTTTCTTT; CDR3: CASGTGYTEAFF
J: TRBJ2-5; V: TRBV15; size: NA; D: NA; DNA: TGTGCCACCAGCAGAGATCGCCGGGCGGGAGAGACCCAGTACTTC; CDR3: CATSRDRRAGETQYF